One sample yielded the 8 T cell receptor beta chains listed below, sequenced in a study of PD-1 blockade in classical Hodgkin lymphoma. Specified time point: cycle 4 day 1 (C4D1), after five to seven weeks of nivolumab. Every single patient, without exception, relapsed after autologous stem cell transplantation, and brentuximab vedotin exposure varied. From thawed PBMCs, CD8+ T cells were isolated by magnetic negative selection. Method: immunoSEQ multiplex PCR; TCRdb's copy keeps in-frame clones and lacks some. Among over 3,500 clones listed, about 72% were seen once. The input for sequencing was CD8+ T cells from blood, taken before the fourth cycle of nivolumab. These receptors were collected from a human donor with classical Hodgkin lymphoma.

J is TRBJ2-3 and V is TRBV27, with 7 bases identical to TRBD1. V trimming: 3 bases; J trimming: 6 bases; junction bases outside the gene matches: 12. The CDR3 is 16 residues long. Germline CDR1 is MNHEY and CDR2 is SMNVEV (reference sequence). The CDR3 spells CASSFIADRLTDTQYF. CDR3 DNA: TGTGCCAGCAGTTTTATCGCGGACAGGTTAACGGATACGCAGTATTTT.

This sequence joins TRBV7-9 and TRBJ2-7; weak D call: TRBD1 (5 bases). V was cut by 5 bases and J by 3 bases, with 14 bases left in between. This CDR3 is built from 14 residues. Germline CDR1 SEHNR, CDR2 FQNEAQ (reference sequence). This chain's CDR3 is CASSLGAGFYEQYF. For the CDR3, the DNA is TGTGCCAGCAGCCTTGGGGCTGGTTTCTACGAGCAGTACTTC.

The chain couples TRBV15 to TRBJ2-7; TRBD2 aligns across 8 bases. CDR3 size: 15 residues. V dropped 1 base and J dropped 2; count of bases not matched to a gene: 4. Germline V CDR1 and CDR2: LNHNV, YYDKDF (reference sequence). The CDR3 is CATSRVSGRPYEQYF. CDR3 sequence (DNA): TGTGCCACCAGCAGAGTAAGCGGGAGACCCTACGAGCAGTACTTC. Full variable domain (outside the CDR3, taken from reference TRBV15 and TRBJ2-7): DAMVIQNPRYQVTQFGKPVTLSCSQTLNHNVMYWYQQKSSQAPKLLFHYYDKDFNNEADTPDNFQSRRPNTSFCFLDIRSPGLGDTAMYLCATSRVSGRPYEQYFGPGTRLTVT.

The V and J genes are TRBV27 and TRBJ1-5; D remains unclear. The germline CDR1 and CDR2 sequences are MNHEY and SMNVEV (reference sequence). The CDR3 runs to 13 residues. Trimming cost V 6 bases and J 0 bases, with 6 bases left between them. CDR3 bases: TGTGCCAGCAGGACGTATAGCAATCAGCCCCAGCATTTT. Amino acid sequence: CASRTYSNQPQHF.

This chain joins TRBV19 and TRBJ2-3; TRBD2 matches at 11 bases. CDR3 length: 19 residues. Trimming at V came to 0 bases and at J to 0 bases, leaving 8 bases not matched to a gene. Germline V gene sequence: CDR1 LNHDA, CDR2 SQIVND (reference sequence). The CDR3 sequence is CASSIDLTSGSPSTDTQYF. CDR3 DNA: TGTGCCAGTAGTATAGATCTAACTAGCGGGAGCCCTAGCACAGATACGCAGTATTTT.

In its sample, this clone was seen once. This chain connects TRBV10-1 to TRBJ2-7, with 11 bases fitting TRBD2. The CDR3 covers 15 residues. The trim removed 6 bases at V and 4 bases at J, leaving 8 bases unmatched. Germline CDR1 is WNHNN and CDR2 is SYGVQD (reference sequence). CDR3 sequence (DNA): TGCGCCAGCAGCAGAGGGACTAGCGGATCATACGAGCAGTACTTC. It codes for CASSRGTSGSYEQYF.

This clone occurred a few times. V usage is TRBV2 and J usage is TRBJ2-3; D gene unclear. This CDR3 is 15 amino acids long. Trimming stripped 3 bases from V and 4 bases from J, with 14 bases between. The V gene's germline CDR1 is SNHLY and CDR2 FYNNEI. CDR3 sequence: CASSEFDSHPDTQYF. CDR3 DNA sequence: TGTGCCAGCAGTGAGTTTGATAGCCACCCAGATACGCAGTATTTT.

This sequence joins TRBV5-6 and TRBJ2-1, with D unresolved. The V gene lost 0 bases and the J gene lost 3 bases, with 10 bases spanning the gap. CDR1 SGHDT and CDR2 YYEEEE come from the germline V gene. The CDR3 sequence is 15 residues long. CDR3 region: CASSLGPYGYNEQFF. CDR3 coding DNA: TGTGCCAGCAGCTTGGGCCCCTACGGCTACAATGAGCAGTTCTTC.